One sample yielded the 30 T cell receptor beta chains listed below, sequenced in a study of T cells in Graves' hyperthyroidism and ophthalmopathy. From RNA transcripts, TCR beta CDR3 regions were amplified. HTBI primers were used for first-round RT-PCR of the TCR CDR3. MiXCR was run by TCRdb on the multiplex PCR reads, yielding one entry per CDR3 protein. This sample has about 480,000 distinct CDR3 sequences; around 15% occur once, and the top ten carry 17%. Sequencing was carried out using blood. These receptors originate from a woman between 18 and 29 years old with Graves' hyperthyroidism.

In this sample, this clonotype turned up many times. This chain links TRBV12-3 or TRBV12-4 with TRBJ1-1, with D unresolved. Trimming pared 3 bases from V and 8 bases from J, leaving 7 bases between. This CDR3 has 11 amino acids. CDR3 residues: CASSFAAEAFF. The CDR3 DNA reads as TGTGCCAGCAGTTTTGCGGCAGAAGCTTTCTTT.

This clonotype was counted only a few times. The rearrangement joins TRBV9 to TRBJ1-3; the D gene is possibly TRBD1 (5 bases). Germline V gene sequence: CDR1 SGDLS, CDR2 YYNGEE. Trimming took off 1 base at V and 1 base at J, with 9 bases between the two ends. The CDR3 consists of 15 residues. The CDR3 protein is CASSVRGGSGNTIYF. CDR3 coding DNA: TGTGCCAGCAGCGTAAGGGGTGGGTCTGGAAACACCATATATTTT.

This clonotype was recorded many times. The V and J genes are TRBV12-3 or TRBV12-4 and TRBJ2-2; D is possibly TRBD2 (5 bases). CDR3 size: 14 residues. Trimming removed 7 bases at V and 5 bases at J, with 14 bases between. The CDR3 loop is CASNSWRGTGELFF. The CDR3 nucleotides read TGTGCCAGCAATTCATGGCGCGGGACCGGGGAGCTGTTTTTT.

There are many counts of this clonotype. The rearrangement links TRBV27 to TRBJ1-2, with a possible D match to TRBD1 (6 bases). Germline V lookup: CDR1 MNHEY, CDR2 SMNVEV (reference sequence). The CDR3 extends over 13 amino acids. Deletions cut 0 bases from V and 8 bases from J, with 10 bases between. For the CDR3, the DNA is TGTGCCAGCAGTTTATCAGGGGGAGGCGGCTACACCTTC. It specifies CASSLSGGGGYTF.

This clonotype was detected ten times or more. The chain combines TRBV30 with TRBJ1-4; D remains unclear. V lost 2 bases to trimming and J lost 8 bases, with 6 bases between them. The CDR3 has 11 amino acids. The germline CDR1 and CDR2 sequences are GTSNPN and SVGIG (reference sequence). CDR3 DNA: TGTGCCTGGAGTTTAGCCGAAAAACTGTTTTTT. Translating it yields CAWSLAEKLFF.

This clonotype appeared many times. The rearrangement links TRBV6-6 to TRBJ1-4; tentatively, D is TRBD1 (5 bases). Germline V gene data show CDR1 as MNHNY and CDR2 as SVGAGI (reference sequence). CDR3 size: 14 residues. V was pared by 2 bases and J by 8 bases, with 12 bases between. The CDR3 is CASSYGRGREKLFF. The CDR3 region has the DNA TGTGCCAGCAGTTACGGGAGGGGTCGAGAAAAACTGTTTTTT.

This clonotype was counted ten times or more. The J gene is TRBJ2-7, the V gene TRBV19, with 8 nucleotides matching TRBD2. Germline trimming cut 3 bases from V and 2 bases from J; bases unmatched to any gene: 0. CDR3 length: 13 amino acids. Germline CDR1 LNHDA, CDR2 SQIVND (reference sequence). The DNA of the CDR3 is TGTGCCAGTAGTATGGGACTAGCCTACGAGCAGTACTTC. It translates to CASSMGLAYEQYF.

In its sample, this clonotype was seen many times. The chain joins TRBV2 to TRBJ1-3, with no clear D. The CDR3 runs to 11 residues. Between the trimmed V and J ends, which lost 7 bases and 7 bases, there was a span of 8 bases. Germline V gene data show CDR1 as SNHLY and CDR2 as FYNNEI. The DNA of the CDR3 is TGTGCCAGCACCAATCAGAACACCATATATTTT. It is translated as CASTNQNTIYF.

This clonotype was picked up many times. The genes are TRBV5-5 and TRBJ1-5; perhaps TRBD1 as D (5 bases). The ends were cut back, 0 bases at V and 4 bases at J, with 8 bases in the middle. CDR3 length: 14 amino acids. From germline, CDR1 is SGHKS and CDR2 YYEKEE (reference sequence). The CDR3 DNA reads TGTGCCAGCAGCTTGGGGGGGATTAATCAGCCCCAGCATTTT. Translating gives CASSLGGINQPQHF.

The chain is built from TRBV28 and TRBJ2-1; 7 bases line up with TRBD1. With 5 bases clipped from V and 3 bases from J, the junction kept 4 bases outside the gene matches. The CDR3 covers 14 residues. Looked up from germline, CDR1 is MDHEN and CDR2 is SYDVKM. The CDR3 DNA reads TGTGCCAGCAGTCACTACAGGGGCTACAATGAGCAGTTCTTC. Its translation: CASSHYRGYNEQFF.

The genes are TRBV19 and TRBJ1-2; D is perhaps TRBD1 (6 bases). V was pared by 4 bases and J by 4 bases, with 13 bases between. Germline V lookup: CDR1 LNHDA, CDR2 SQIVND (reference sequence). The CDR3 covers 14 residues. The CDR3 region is CASSTSGGSYGYTF. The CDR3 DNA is TGTGCCAGTAGTACTAGTGGGGGCTCCTATGGCTACACCTTC. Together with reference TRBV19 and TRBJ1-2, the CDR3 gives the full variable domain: DGGITQSPKYLFRKEGQNVTLSCEQNLNHDAMYWYRQDPGQGLRLIYYSQIVNDFQKGDIAEGYSVSREKKESFPLTVTSAQKNPTAFYLCASSTSGGSYGYTFGSGTRLTVV.

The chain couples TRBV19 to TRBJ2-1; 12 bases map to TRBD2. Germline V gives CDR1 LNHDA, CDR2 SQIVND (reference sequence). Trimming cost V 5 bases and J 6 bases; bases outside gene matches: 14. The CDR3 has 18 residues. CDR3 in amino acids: CASSVSLAGGRGGNEQFF. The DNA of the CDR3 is TGTGCCAGTAGTGTCTCACTAGCGGGAGGAAGGGGAGGCAATGAGCAGTTCTTC.

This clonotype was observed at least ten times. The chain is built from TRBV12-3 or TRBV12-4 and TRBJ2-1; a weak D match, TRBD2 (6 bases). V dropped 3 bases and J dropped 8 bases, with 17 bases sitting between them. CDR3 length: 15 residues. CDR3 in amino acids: CASSFRGFERDEQFF. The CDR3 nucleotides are TGTGCCAGCAGTTTTCGGGGATTCGAGCGGGATGAGCAGTTCTTC.

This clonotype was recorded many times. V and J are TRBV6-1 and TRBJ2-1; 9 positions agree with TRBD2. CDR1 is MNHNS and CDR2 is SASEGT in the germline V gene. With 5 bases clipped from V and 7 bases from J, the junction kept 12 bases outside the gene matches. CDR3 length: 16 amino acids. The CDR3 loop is CASSPLPPSGNNEQFF. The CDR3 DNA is TGTGCCAGCAGTCCTTTACCACCTAGCGGGAATAATGAGCAGTTCTTC.

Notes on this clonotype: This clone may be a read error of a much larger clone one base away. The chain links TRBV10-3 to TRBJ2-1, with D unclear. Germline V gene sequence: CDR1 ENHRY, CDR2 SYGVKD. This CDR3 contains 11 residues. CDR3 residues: CAISAYNEQSF. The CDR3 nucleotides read TGTGCCATCAGTGCCTACAATGAGCAGTCCTTC.

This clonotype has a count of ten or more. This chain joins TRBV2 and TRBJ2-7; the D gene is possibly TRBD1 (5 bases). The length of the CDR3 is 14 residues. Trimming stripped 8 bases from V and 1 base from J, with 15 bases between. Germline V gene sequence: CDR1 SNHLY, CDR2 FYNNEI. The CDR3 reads CASSRQRGSYEQYF. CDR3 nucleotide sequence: TGTGCCAGCTCGAGACAGAGAGGATCCTACGAGCAGTACTTC.

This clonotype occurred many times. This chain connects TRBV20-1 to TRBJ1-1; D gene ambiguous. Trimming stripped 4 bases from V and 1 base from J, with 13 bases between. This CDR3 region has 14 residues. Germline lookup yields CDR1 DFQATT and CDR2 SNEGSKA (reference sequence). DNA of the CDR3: TGCAGTGCTAACCCGTTAATACCGAACACTGAAGCTTTCTTT. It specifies CSANPLIPNTEAFF.

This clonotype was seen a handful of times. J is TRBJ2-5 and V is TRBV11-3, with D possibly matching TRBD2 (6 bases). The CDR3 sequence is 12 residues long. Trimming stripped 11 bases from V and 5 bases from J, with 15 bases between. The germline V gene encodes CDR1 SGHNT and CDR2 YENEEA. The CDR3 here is CAVQRVGETQYF. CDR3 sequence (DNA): TGTGCCGTCCAGCGGGTAGGGGAGACCCAGTACTTC.

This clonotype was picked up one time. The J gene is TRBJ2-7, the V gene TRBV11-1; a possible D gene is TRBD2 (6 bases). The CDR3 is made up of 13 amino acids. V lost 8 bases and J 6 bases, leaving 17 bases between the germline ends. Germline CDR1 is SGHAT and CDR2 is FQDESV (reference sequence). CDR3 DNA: TGTGCCAGCCGGGCGGGACGGTTGGGCGAGCAGTACTTC. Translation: CASRAGRLGEQYF.

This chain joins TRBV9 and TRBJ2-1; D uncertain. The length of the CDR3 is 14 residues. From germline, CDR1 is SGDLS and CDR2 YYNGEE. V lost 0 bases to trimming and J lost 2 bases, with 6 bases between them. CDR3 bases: TGTGCCAGCAGCGTAGGCCAGACCTACAATGAGCAGTTCTTC. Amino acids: CASSVGQTYNEQFF. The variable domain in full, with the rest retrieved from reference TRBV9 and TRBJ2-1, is DSGVTQTPKHLITATGQRVTLRCSPRSGDLSVYWYQQSLDQGLQFLIQYYNGEERAKGNILERFSAQQFPDLHSELNLSSLELGDSALYFCASSVGQTYNEQFFGPGTRLTVL.

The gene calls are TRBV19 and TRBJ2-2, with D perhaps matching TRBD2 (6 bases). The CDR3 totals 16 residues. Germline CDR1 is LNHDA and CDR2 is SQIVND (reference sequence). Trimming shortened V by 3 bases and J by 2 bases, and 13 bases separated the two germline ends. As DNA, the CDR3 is TGTGCCAGTAGTATGGGGGGACTGGTTAACACCGGGGAGCTGTTTTTT. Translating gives CASSMGGLVNTGELFF.

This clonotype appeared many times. The CDR3 DNA is TGTGCCAGCAGCCCCTTAACACCTCCGGGACAGGGCTCCTACGAGCAGTACGTC. It specifies CASSPLTPPGQGSYEQYV. The chain joins TRBV3-1 to TRBJ2-7, with 9 bases that match TRBD1. V lost 4 bases and J lost 0; bases outside the gene matches: 13. Germline V gene lookup returns CDR1 LGHDT and CDR2 YNNKEL (reference sequence). CDR3 length equals 18 residues.

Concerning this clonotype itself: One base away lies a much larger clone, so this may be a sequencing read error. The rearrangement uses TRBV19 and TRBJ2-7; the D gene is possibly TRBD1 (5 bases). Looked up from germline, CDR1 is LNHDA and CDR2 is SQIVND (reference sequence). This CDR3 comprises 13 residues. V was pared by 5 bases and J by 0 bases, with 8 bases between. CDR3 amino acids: CASSAQGSYEQYF. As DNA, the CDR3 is TGTGCCAGTAGTGCGCAGGGCTCCTACGAGCAGTACTTC.

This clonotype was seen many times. The CDR3 reads CASSPESGTNTGELFF. Written as DNA, the CDR3 is TGTGCCAGCAGTCCCGAGAGCGGGACCAACACCGGGGAGCTGTTTTTT. The rearrangement joins TRBV27 to TRBJ2-2; 7 nucleotides agree with TRBD2. The germline V gene encodes CDR1 MNHEY and CDR2 SMNVEV (reference sequence). There are 16 residues in the CDR3. V was clipped by 5 bases and J by 2 bases; unmatched bases: 8.

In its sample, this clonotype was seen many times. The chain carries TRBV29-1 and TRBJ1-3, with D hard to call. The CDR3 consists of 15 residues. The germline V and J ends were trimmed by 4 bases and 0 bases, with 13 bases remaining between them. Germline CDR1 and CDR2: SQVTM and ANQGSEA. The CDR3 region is CSVGLGSFSGNTIYF. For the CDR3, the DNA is TGCAGCGTTGGCCTCGGGAGTTTCTCTGGAAACACCATATATTTT.

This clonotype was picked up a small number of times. CDR3 in amino acids: CASSYVGTGWSTDTQYF. The CDR3 DNA reads as TGTGCCAGCAGTTATGTTGGGACAGGGTGGAGCACAGATACGCAGTATTTT. V is TRBV6-1 and J is TRBJ2-3, with TRBD1 identical over 9 bases. Germline assignment: CDR1 MNHNS and CDR2 SASEGT. V shed 5 bases and J 0 bases; nucleotides not matched to a gene: 9. This CDR3 has 17 amino acids.

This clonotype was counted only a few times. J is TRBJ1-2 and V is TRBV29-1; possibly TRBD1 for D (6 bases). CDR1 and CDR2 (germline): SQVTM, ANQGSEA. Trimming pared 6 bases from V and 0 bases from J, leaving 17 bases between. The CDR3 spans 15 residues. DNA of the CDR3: TGCAGCGTACCTGGGACACTGATAGCTAACTATGGCTACACCTTC. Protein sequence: CSVPGTLIANYGYTF.

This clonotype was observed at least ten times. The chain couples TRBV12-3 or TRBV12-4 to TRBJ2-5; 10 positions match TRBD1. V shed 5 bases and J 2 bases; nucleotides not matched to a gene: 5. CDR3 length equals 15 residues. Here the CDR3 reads CASSPGQGTQETQYF. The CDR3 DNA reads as TGTGCCAGCAGTCCGGGACAGGGGACACAAGAGACCCAGTACTTC.

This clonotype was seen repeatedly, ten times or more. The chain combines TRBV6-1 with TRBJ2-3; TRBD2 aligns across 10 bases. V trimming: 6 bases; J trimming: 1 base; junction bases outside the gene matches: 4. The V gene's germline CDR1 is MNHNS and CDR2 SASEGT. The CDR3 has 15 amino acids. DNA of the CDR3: TGTGCCAGCAGGGAAACTAGCGGGGGCACAGATACGCAGTATTTT. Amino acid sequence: CASRETSGGTDTQYF.

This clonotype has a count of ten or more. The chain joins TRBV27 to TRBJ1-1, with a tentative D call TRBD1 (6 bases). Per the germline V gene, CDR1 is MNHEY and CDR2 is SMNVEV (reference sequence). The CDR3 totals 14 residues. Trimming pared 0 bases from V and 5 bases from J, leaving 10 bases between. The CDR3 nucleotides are TGTGCCAGCAGTTTATCGCGGGGGCGGACTGAAGCTTTCTTT. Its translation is CASSLSRGRTEAFF.